These 23 T cell receptor beta chains were all obtained from the same sample, sequenced in a study of blood T cell repertoires in COVID-19. Repertoires were generated with immunoSEQ multiplex PCR, while TCRdb's copy carries only in-frame clones and drops some. The sample yields 250,000 to 350,000 clones, roughly 91% seen once. The specimen sequenced was peripheral blood. The source of these receptors is a young man with acute or convalescent COVID-19.

This clone occurred once. CDR3 DNA: TGTGCCAGCAGCCAAGTGACTAGCGGGGCTAGCACAGATACGCAGTATTTT. Its translation: CASSQVTSGASTDTQYF. This chain connects TRBV4-2 to TRBJ2-3; 11 bases are a match to TRBD2. J was trimmed by 0 bases and V by 1 base; bases with no gene match: 3. Per germline, CDR1 LGHNA and CDR2 YNFKEQ. The CDR3 consists of 17 residues.

The rearrangement joins TRBV5-5 to TRBJ1-2, with 8 bases that match TRBD1. Trimming removed 4 bases from V and 7 bases from J; junction bases left unmatched: 12. CDR3 length equals 15 residues. CDR1 is SGHKS, CDR2 YYEKEE, per germline (reference sequence). The CDR3 DNA sequence: TGTGCCAGCAGCAATAGACAGGGGCCCGATAGTGGCTACACCTTC. Its protein product is CASSNRQGPDSGYTF.

The chain joins TRBV30 to TRBJ2-7, with D perhaps matching TRBD1 (6 bases). Germline CDR1 and CDR2: GTSNPN and SVGIG (reference sequence). Trimming shortened V by 5 bases and J by 6 bases, and 14 bases separated the two germline ends. CDR3 length: 12 residues. The CDR3 DNA follows: TGTGCCTGGTTATACAGGGCCCGCGAGCAGTACTTC. The encoded protein is CAWLYRAREQYF.

This chain joins TRBV7-9 and TRBJ2-7, with D uncertain. The CDR3 runs to 15 residues. Trimming took off 2 bases at V and 0 bases at J, with 11 bases between the two ends. CDR1 and CDR2 from the germline V gene are SEHNR and FQNEAQ (reference sequence). The CDR3 DNA reads TGTGCCAGCAGCTTAACTAAAGGCGGCTCCTACGAGCAGTACTTC. This codes for CASSLTKGGSYEQYF. Full variable domain (remainder filled in from reference TRBV7-9 and TRBJ2-7): DTGVSQNPRHKITKRGQNVTFRCDPISEHNRLYWYRQTLGQGPEFLTYFQNEAQLEKSRLLSDRFSAERPKGSFSTLEIQRTEQGDSAMYLCASSLTKGGSYEQYFGPGTRLTVT.

The chain joins TRBV20-1 to TRBJ2-7; a possible D gene is TRBD1 (5 bases). In germline, CDR1 is DFQATT, CDR2 SNEGSKA (reference sequence). This CDR3 has 9 residues. The germline V and J ends were trimmed by 7 bases and 5 bases, with 6 bases remaining between them. This CDR3 reads CSVGHEQYF. DNA for the CDR3: TGCAGTGTGGGGCACGAGCAGTACTTC.

The chain combines TRBV28 with TRBJ2-1; TRBD2 agrees at 10 bases. The CDR3 has 17 amino acids. The V gene's germline CDR1 is MDHEN and CDR2 SYDVKM. V lost 6 bases, J lost 7 bases, and 15 bases stayed unmatched. Written as DNA, the CDR3 is TGTGCCAGCAGCGCCTTGCTAGCGGGAGTCCGGTGGAATGAGCAGTTCTTC. This translates into CASSALLAGVRWNEQFF.

J is TRBJ1-2 and V is TRBV27; 9 bases align to TRBD1. V trimming: 1 base; J trimming: 8 bases; junction bases outside the gene matches: 8. The CDR3 sequence is 15 residues long. CDR1 and CDR2 from the germline V gene are MNHEY and SMNVEV (reference sequence). CDR3 residues: CASSLYPGQGNGYTF. The DNA for the CDR3 is TGTGCCAGCAGTTTATATCCGGGACAGGGTAACGGCTACACCTTC.

V is TRBV7-9 and J is TRBJ1-6; D is possibly TRBD1 (6 bases). Germline V CDR1 and CDR2: SEHNR, FQNEAQ (reference sequence). V shed 2 bases and J shed 7 bases, with 12 bases lying between them. The CDR3 spans 15 residues. DNA for the CDR3: TGTGCCAGCAGCTTAACTCGCCAGGGGAATTCACCCCTCCACTTT. Protein product: CASSLTRQGNSPLHF.

This clone was observed a few times. The genes are TRBV5-1 and TRBJ2-6, with TRBD1 identical over 9 bases. J lost 0 bases, V lost 8 bases, and 9 bases had no gene match. CDR1 and CDR2 from the germline V gene are SGHRS and YFSETQ. The CDR3 has 17 amino acids. The CDR3: CASRPGQGRSGANVLTF. The CDR3, as DNA: TGCGCCAGTAGACCGGGACAGGGACGCTCTGGGGCCAACGTCCTGACTTTC.

The genes are TRBV7-2 and TRBJ1-2, with D unresolved. Trimming pared 7 bases from V and 2 bases from J, leaving 14 bases between. This CDR3 contains 14 residues. CDR1 is SGHTA, CDR2 FQGNSA, per germline. The CDR3 region has the DNA TGTGCCAGCACCGTTTCAGGAGGGAACTATGGCTACACCTTC. Its protein product is CASTVSGGNYGYTF.

The V gene is TRBV5-4, the J gene TRBJ2-7, with D perhaps matching TRBD1 (6 bases). V lost 4 bases, J lost 6 bases, and 14 bases lay in between. Germline V lookup: CDR1 SGHNT, CDR2 YYREEE (reference sequence). The CDR3 loop spans 13 amino acids. CDR3 bases: TGTGCCAGCAGCCGCCAACAGGGTCCCGAGCAGTACTTC. Protein sequence: CASSRQQGPEQYF.

Only one count was recorded for this clone. V gene TRBV5-4 combines with J gene TRBJ2-5; 10 nucleotides align to TRBD2. CDR3 length: 14 amino acids. The ends lost 4 bases at V and 5 bases at J; junction bases unmatched: 5. The germline CDR1 and CDR2 sequences are SGHNT and YYREEE (reference sequence). Here the CDR3 DNA reads TGTGCCAGCAGCAAGCGGGAGGGGAGGGAGACCCAGTACTTC. Encoded protein: CASSKREGRETQYF.

V and J are TRBV6-5 and TRBJ2-7; 11 bases agree with TRBD1. The V gene's germline CDR1 is MNHEY and CDR2 SVGAGI. CDR3 length: 14 amino acids. J lost 9 bases, V lost 4 bases, and 8 bases had no gene match. CDR3 in amino acids: CASSSRGQGDRQYF. The CDR3 region has the DNA TGTGCCAGCAGTTCTAGGGGACAGGGGGACCGGCAGTACTTC.

The DNA of the CDR3 is TGCGCCAGCAGCTTGGCCTGGAAGGACAGGGCGTTCTTC. Translating gives CASSLAWKDRAFF. The genes are TRBV5-1 and TRBJ2-1; the match to TRBD1 covers 8 bases. V shed 0 bases, J shed 15 bases, and the junction held 8 bases outside the gene matches. The CDR3 runs to 13 residues. CDR1 is SGHRS and CDR2 is YFSETQ in the germline V gene.

The chain links TRBV11-3 to TRBJ2-5; 13 bases line up with TRBD2. This CDR3 is 15 amino acids long. V lost 4 bases, J lost 5 bases, and 4 bases stayed unmatched. Looked up from germline, CDR1 is SGHNT and CDR2 is YENEEA. The chain's CDR3 is CASSSGLAGAETQYF. DNA of the CDR3: TGTGCCAGCAGCTCCGGACTAGCGGGGGCGGAGACCCAGTACTTC.

This chain joins TRBV9 and TRBJ2-2; 7 bases line up with TRBD1. The V and J ends lost 6 bases and 7 bases, in that order; junction bases with no gene match: 24. Germline V gene data show CDR1 as SGDLS and CDR2 as YYNGEE. The CDR3 loop spans 19 amino acids. The CDR3: CASNDLTTWVTGQVGELFF. The CDR3 coding sequence is TGTGCCAGCAACGACTTAACAACCTGGGTGACAGGGCAGGTCGGGGAGCTGTTTTTT.

The rearrangement uses TRBV7-9 and TRBJ1-2; 10 nucleotides line up with TRBD1. Losses at the gene ends were 2 bases for V and 8 bases for J; bases not matched to a gene: 5. The CDR3 length is 14 residues. Germline V gene lookup returns CDR1 SEHNR and CDR2 FQNEAQ (reference sequence). The CDR3 DNA reads TGTGCCAGCAGCTTAACCGGGACAGGGGAAGGCTACACCTTC. Translation gives CASSLTGTGEGYTF.

The chain employs TRBV15 and TRBJ1-2; D ambiguous. CDR3 length: 14 amino acids. CDR1 LNHNV and CDR2 YYDKDF come from the germline V gene (reference sequence). V was pared by 1 base and J by 0 bases, with 6 bases between. For the CDR3, the DNA is TGTGCCACCAGCAGAGGGGGAGCTAACTATGGCTACACCTTC. It yields the protein CATSRGGANYGYTF.

The chain is built from TRBV14 and TRBJ1-1; possible D gene TRBD1, 6 bases. Germline V gene lookup returns CDR1 SGHDN and CDR2 FVKESK. CDR3 size: 16 residues. Trimming left V 2 bases short and J 1 base short, with 14 bases between. The CDR3, as DNA: TGTGCCAGCAGCCAACCAGTTACAGGGTGGAACACTGAAGCTTTCTTT. It yields the protein CASSQPVTGWNTEAFF. The full variable domain, in which reference TRBV14 and TRBJ1-1 provide the parts outside the CDR3, is EAGVTQFPSHSVIEKGQTVTLRCDPISGHDNLYWYRRVMGKEIKFLLHFVKESKQDESGMPNNRFLAERTGGTYSTLKVQPAELEDSGVYFCASSQPVTGWNTEAFFGQGTRLTVV.

This clone appeared a single time. The chain employs TRBV5-5 and TRBJ2-3; possible D gene TRBD2, 6 bases. Germline CDR1 reads SGHKS; CDR2 reads YYEKEE (reference sequence). CDR3 length: 16 residues. Trimming shortened V by 2 bases and J by 2 bases, and 15 bases separated the two germline ends. The CDR3 DNA reads as TGTGCCAGCAGCTTCGGGAGTCACATAAACACAGATACGCAGTATTTT. This gives the protein CASSFGSHINTDTQYF.

The rearrangement joins TRBV10-2 to TRBJ1-5; a possible D gene is TRBD1 (5 bases). This CDR3 has 14 amino acids. V lost 8 bases, J lost 3 bases, and 14 bases lay in between. The germline V gene encodes CDR1 WSHSY and CDR2 SAAADI. In nucleotides, the CDR3 is TGCGCCAGCTCACCCTCGGGGGTCAATCAGCCCCAGCATTTT. It codes for CASSPSGVNQPQHF.

Comment on this clone: The sample has other DNA sequences that encode this CDR3 too. V and J are TRBV5-1 and TRBJ1-3; 7 nucleotides match TRBD1. J was trimmed by 3 bases and V by 1 base; bases with no gene match: 1. The germline V gene encodes CDR1 SGHRS and CDR2 YFSETQ. CDR3 length: 14 residues. CDR3 in DNA: TGCGCCAGCAGCTTGAGACAGGGTGGAAACACCATATATTTT. Amino acids: CASSLRQGGNTIYF.

The chain recombines TRBV5-1 with TRBJ1-3; 7 bases map to TRBD1. CDR1 is SGHRS, CDR2 YFSETQ, per germline. The CDR3 loop spans 15 amino acids. Germline trimming cut 2 bases from V and 16 bases from J; bases unmatched to any gene: 18. The CDR3 sequence is CASSFIFEGQKLRYF. CDR3 nucleotide sequence: TGCGCCAGCAGCTTCATTTTCGAGGGACAGAAGCTTAGGTATTTT.